This TCR beta chain was observed in a study of vaccination and CD4 T cells after COVID-19. Study in general: A vaccine, either BNT162b2 or mRNA-1273, was given to participants in two doses. The stimulus for the cells was overlapping spike peptides derived from SARS-CoV-2, HCoV-NL63, HCoV-OC43 and HCoV-229E. Regarding the study as a whole: In convalescent patients, a median roughly 90% of post-vaccine SARS-CoV-2-reactive clones appeared only after vaccination.

Time point indicated: late sampling 161 to 241 days after vaccination in three convalescent patients. Treatment reported: roughly ten-day PBMC culture with coronavirus spike peptide pools or control peptides (ViraFEST assay). Scientists separated out CD4+ T cells through negative selection following 10 days in culture. The Oncomine TCR Beta short-read assay sequenced DNA from cultured CD4+ T cells. MiXCR, run by TCRdb on the PCR reads, gives a single entry per CDR3 protein. This repertoire shows about 25,000 distinct CDR3 sequences, roughly a third found once; its top ten account for 3% to 4%. With regard to this clonotype: Its specificity is unknown.

Germline V gives CDR1 DFQATT, CDR2 SNEGSKA (reference sequence). Trimming stripped 6 bases from V and 2 bases from J, with 15 bases between. There are 14 residues in the CDR3. This sequence was found in a human donor who had recovered from COVID-19. The sample was CD4+ T cells from blood, cultured in vitro, taken about 7 months after SARS-CoV-2 vaccination. This chain connects TRBV20-1 to TRBJ2-3; TRBD2 might be the D (5 bases). CDR3 amino acids: CSAASRDLTDTQYF. The CDR3 DNA follows: TGCAGTGCAGCGTCTCGGGATCTCACAGATACGCAGTATTTT.